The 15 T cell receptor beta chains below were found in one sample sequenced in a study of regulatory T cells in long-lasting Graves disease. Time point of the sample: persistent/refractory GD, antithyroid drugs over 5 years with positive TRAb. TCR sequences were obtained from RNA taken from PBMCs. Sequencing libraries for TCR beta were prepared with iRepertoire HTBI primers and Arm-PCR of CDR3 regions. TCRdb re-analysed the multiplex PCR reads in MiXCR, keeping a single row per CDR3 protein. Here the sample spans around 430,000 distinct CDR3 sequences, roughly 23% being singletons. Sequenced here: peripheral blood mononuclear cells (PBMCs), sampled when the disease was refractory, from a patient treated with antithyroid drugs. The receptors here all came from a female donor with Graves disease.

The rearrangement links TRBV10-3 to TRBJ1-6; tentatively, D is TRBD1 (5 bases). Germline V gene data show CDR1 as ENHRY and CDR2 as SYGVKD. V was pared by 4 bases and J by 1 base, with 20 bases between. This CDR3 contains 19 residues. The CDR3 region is CAISGAGGAGRSYNSPLHF. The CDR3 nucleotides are TGTGCCATCAGTGGAGCGGGCGGGGCGGGGAGATCCTATAATTCACCCCTCCACTTT.

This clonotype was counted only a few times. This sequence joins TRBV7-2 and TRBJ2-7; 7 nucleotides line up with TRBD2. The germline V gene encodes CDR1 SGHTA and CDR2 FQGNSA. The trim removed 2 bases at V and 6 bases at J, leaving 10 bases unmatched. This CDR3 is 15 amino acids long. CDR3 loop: CASSLLPRERSEQYF. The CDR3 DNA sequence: TGTGCCAGCAGCTTACTCCCGCGGGAGAGGAGCGAGCAGTACTTC.

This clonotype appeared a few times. CDR3 sequence reads: CAWAGAATRELFF. The CDR3 DNA is TGTGCCTGGGCTGGGGCCGCAACCAGGGAGCTGTTTTTT. The genes are TRBV30 and TRBJ2-2, with a possible D match to TRBD1 (5 bases). Trimming removed 5 bases from V and 9 bases from J, with 16 bases in between. This CDR3 region has 13 residues. Germline values: CDR1 GTSNPN, CDR2 SVGIG (reference sequence). The full variable domain, its missing parts supplied by reference TRBV30 and TRBJ2-2, is SQTIHQWPATLVQPVGSPLSLECTVEGTSNPNLYWYRQAAGRGLQLLFYSVGIGQISSEVPQNLSASRPQDRQFILSSKKLLLSDSGFYLCAWAGAATRELFFGEGSRLTVL.

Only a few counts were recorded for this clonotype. CDR3 protein: CAWSTGEPEQYF. DNA of the CDR3: TGTGCCTGGTCGACAGGGGAACCCGAGCAGTACTTC. This chain joins TRBV30 and TRBJ2-7; TRBD1 matches at 8 bases. There are 12 residues in the CDR3. Germline trimming cut 5 bases from V and 6 bases from J; bases unmatched to any gene: 6. CDR1 is GTSNPN and CDR2 is SVGIG in the germline V gene (reference sequence). Looking up the rest from reference TRBV30 and TRBJ2-7 gives the full variable domain: SQTIHQWPATLVQPVGSPLSLECTVEGTSNPNLYWYRQAAGRGLQLLFYSVGIGQISSEVPQNLSASRPQDRQFILSSKKLLLSDSGFYLCAWSTGEPEQYFGPGTRLTVT.

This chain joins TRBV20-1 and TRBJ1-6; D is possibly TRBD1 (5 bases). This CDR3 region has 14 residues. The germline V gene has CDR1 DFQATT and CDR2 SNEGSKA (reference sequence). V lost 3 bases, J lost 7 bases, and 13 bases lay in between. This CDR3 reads CSARAPGENSPLHF. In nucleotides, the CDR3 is TGCAGTGCTAGGGCCCCGGGGGAGAATTCACCCCTCCACTTT.

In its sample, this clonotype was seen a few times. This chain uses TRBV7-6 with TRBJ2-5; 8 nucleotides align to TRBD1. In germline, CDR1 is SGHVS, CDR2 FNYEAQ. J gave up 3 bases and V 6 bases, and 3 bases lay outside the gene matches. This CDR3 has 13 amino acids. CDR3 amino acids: CASRSTGEETQYF. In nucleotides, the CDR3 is TGTGCCAGCAGATCGACAGGGGAAGAGACCCAGTACTTC. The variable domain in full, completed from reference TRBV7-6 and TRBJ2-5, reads GAGVSQSPRYKVTKRGQDVALRCDPISGHVSLYWYRQALGQGPEFLTYFNYEAQQDKSGLPNDRFSAERPEGSISTLTIQRTEQRDSAMYRCASRSTGEETQYFGPGTRLLVL.

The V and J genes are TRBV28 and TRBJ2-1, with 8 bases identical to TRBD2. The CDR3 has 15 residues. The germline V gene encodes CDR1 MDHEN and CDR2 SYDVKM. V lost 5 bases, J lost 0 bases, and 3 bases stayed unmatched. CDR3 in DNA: TGTGCCAGCAGTATACGGGGGGGCTCCTACAATGAGCAGTTCTTC. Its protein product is CASSIRGGSYNEQFF.

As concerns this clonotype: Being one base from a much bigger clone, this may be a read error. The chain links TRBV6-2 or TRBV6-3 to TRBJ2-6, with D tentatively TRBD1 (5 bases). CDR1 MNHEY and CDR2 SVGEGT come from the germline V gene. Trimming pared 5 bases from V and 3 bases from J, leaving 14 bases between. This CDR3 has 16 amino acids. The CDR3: CASSGRGRSGANVLTF. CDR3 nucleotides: TGTGCCAGCAGTGGAAGGGGCAGGAGTGGGGCCAACGTCCTGACTTTC.

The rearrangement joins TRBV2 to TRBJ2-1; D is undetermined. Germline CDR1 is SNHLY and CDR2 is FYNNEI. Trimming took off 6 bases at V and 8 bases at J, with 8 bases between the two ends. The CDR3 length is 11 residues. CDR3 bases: TGTGCCAGCAGGGTGGTGGATGAGCAGTTCTTC. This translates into CASRVVDEQFF.

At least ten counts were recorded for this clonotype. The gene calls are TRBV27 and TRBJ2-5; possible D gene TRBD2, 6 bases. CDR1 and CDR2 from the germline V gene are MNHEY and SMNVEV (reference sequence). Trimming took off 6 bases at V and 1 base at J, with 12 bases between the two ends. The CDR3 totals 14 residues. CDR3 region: CASSGTFGQETQYF. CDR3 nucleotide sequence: TGTGCCAGCAGCGGGACTTTTGGCCAAGAGACCCAGTACTTC.

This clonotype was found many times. This CDR3 reads CSARDLKGTEAFF. The CDR3 DNA follows: TGCAGTGCTAGAGATCTAAAGGGGACTGAAGCTTTCTTT. This chain links TRBV20-1 with TRBJ1-1; possibly TRBD1 for D (5 bases). V lost 0 bases and J lost 5, with 10 bases in between. Germline CDR1 is DFQATT and CDR2 is SNEGSKA (reference sequence). CDR3 length: 13 amino acids.

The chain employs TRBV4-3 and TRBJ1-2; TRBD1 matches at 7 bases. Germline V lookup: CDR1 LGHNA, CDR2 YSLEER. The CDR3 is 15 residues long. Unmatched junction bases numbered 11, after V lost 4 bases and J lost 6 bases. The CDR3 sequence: CASSPSPGGGHGYTF. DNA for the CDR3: TGCGCCAGCAGCCCCTCCCCAGGGGGGGGCCATGGCTACACCTTC.

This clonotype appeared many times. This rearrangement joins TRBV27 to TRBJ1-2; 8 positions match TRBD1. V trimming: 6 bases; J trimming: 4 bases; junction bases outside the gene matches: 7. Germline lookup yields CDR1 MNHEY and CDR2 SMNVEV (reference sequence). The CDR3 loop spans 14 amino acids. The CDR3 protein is CASRKDRDGYGYTF. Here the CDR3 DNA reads TGTGCCAGCAGGAAGGACAGGGATGGCTATGGCTACACCTTC.

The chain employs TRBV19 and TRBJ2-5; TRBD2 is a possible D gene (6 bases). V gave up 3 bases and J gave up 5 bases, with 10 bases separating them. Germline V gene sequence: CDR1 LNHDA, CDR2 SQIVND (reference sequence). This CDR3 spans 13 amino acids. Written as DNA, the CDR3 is TGTGCCAGTAGTATGACTGGGGGGGAGACCCAGTACTTC. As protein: CASSMTGGETQYF.

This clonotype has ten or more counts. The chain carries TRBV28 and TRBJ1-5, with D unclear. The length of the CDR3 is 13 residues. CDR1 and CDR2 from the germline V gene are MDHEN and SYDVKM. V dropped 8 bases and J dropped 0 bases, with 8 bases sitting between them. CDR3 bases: TGTGCCAGCGGTCGGGATAGCAATCAGCCCCAGCATTTT. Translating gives CASGRDSNQPQHF.